A single sample is the source of the 10 T cell receptor beta chains below, sequenced in a study of T cell responses to AZD1222 COVID-19 vaccine. TCRdb keeps only in-frame clones here, not all; method: immunoSEQ multiplex PCR. Among tens of thousands of clones listed, 92% were seen once. Sequenced here: peripheral blood, sampled on day 0 of AZD1222 vaccination. The receptors derive from an adult in good health.

The chain links TRBV3-1 (or the pseudogene TRBV3-2) to TRBJ1-2, with 8 bases that match TRBD1. Germline trimming cut 6 bases from V and 0 bases from J; bases unmatched to any gene: 3. Germline V gene sequence: CDR1 LGHDT, CDR2 YNNKEL (reference sequence). The CDR3 is 14 residues long. CDR3 coding DNA: TGTGCCAGCAGGCGGACAGGGTCTAACTATGGCTACACCTTC. This sequence encodes CASRRTGSNYGYTF.

The genes are TRBV27 and TRBJ1-1; D is unclear. The V gene's germline CDR1 is MNHEY and CDR2 SMNVEV (reference sequence). Trimming pared 6 bases from V and 2 bases from J, leaving 10 bases between. This CDR3 has 13 residues. The CDR3 DNA sequence: TGTGCCAGCAGGAAACGTAGTAACACTGAAGCTTTCTTT. It translates to CASRKRSNTEAFF.

The V call is TRBV7-9, the J call TRBJ2-1; a weak D match, TRBD2 (5 bases). The CDR3 length is 14 residues. V was shortened by 9 bases and J by 5 bases, with 17 bases between the two germline ends. Per germline, CDR1 SEHNR and CDR2 FQNEAQ (reference sequence). The CDR3 spells CASQTGNANNEQFF. CDR3 bases: TGTGCCAGTCAAACCGGGAATGCTAACAATGAGCAGTTCTTC. The variable domain in full, with the rest retrieved from reference TRBV7-9 and TRBJ2-1, is DTGVSQNPRHKITKRGQNVTFRCDPISEHNRLYWYRQTLGQGPEFLTYFQNEAQLEKSRLLSDRFSAERPKGSFSTLEIQRTEQGDSAMYLCASQTGNANNEQFFGPGTRLTVL.

V and J are TRBV28 and TRBJ1-5; TRBD1 agrees at 9 bases. V lost 2 bases to trimming and J lost 5 bases; unmatched junction nucleotides: 1. Germline-derived CDR1 and CDR2 are MDHEN and SYDVKM. The CDR3 length is 14 residues. In DNA, the CDR3 is TGTGCCAGCAGTTTAGGGGACAGGGATCAGCCCCAGCATTTT. Translation: CASSLGDRDQPQHF.

The chain carries TRBV27 and TRBJ2-2, with 7 bases that match TRBD2. Looked up from germline, CDR1 is MNHEY and CDR2 is SMNVEV (reference sequence). CDR3 size: 18 residues. The junction had 12 bases not matched to a gene; V was cut back by 0 bases and J by 5 bases. The CDR3 spells CASSLSMDGGSRTGELFF. For the CDR3, the DNA is TGTGCCAGCAGTTTATCGATGGATGGCGGGAGCCGGACCGGGGAGCTGTTTTTT.

The table lists this clone with a count of one. This chain uses TRBV2 with TRBJ1-4, with TRBD1 matching over 11 bases. The CDR3 length is 14 residues. With 6 bases clipped from V and 6 bases from J, the junction kept 3 bases outside the gene matches. Germline V gene sequence: CDR1 SNHLY, CDR2 FYNNEI. The CDR3 DNA reads as TGTGCCAGCAGAGAGGGACAGGGGGATGAAAAACTGTTTTTT. This encodes CASREGQGDEKLFF.

The CDR3 here is CASNLNRGAGANVLTF. In nucleotides, the CDR3 is TGTGCCAGCAATCTTAACAGGGGCGCAGGGGCCAACGTCCTGACTTTC. The rearrangement joins TRBV28 to TRBJ2-6, with 7 nucleotides matching TRBD1. This CDR3 is 16 amino acids long. Germline-derived CDR1 and CDR2 are MDHEN and SYDVKM. With V trimmed by 7 bases and J by 4 bases, 10 bases remained unmatched.

This rearrangement joins TRBV19 to TRBJ2-7; the D gene is possibly TRBD2 (5 bases). The V gene's germline CDR1 is LNHDA and CDR2 SQIVND (reference sequence). The V gene lost 4 bases and the J gene lost 4 bases, with 8 bases spanning the gap. CDR3 length equals 12 residues. Here the CDR3 DNA reads TGTGCCAGTAGTAGCGGAGGATACGAGCAGTACTTC. Protein product: CASSSGGYEQYF.

The chain links TRBV5-4 to TRBJ1-6, with TRBD1 identical over 9 bases. The J segment lost 9 bases and the V segment lost 1 base, leaving 8 bases of the junction unmatched. This CDR3 is 16 amino acids long. Per germline, CDR1 SGHNT and CDR2 YYREEE (reference sequence). The CDR3 region has the DNA TGTGCCAGCAGCTTGTTCCAGGGGGACAGGGCTTCACCCCTCCACTTT. Residues: CASSLFQGDRASPLHF.

The genes are TRBV7-9 and TRBJ2-3; D gene uncertain. V lost 4 bases and J lost 4, with 9 bases in between. This CDR3 has 13 amino acids. CDR1 is SEHNR, CDR2 FQNEAQ, per germline (reference sequence). The CDR3 is CASSSSRADTQYF. CDR3 DNA: TGTGCCAGCAGCTCGAGCCGGGCAGATACGCAGTATTTT.